The clone carrying this TCR beta chain was detected once. These data belong to a study of Tregs in tolerant kidney transplant recipients. Study overall: Recipients received nonmyeloablative bone marrow transplants from related graft donors, with transient mixed chimerism.

The table came from immunoSEQ multiplex PCR; TCRdb's copy has only in-frame clones and leaves some out. In the table there are more than 60,000 clones, 95% to 98% of which are singletons. Thawed PBMCs were FACS-sorted into unstimulated CD4+CD25+CD127- regulatory T cells, CD4+CD25- non-regulatory cells, CD4 and CD8 cells. The CDR3 extends over 14 amino acids. CDR1 is SGHAT, CDR2 FQDESV, per germline (reference sequence). Trimming stripped 3 bases from V and 5 bases from J, with 11 bases between. The clonotype originates from a human donor who received a combined kidney and bone marrow transplant. The V gene is TRBV11-1, the J gene TRBJ2-1, with D tentatively TRBD2 (6 bases). Sequencing used CD4+ T cells from blood, obtained before the transplant. This CDR3 reads CASSFLATDNEQFF. CDR3 bases: TGTGCCAGCAGCTTCCTAGCGACCGACAATGAGCAGTTCTTC.